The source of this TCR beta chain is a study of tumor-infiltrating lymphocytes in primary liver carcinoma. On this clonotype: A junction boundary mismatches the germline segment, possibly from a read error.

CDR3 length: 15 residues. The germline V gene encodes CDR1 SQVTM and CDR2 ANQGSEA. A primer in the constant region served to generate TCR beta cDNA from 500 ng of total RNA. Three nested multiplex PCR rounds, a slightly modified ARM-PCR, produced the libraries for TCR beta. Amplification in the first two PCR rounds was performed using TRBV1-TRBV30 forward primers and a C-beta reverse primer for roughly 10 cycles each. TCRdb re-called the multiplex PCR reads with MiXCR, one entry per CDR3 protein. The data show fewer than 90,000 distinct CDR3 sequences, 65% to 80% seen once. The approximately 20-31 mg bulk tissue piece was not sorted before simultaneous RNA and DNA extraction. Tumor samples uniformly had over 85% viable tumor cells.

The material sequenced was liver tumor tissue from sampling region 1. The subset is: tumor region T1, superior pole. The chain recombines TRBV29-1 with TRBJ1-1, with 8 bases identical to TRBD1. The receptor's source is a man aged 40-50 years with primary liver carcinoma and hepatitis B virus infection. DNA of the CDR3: TGCAGTGTTGAAGTGGGGGACAGGAACCACCTTGAAGCTTTCTTT. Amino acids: CSVEVGDRNHLEAFF.